Below, 4 T cell receptor beta chains from the same sample are listed, as sequenced in a study of breast tumors, draining lymph nodes, adjacent tissues. The lymph nodes were axillary draining lymph nodes from breast cancer patients. From the multiplex PCR reads, TCRdb called clonotypes with MiXCR, one entry per CDR3 protein. Of around 300,000 distinct CDR3 sequences in the sample, 30% to 35% were seen once. Material for sequencing was axillary lymph node tissue. These receptor sequences come from a female donor with breast cancer. Some clones in this sample may be carry-over from other donors' samples.

This chain uses TRBV6-2 or TRBV6-3 with TRBJ2-7, with TRBD2 matching over 10 bases. There are 16 residues in the CDR3. The J segment lost 1 base and the V segment lost 0 bases, leaving 3 bases of the junction unmatched. Germline CDR1 and CDR2: MNHEY and SVGEGT. Here the CDR3 reads CASSYSRTSGSYEQYF. CDR3 DNA: TGTGCCAGCAGTTACTCCCGGACTAGCGGATCCTACGAGCAGTACTTC.

This clonotype was found many times. In nucleotides, the CDR3 is TGTGCCAGTAGTATTGACGGACCTTCCTACGGTGGCTACACCTTC. Protein product: CASSIDGPSYGGYTF. The chain is built from TRBV19 and TRBJ1-2; D gene uncertain. Germline V gene sequence: CDR1 LNHDA, CDR2 SQIVND (reference sequence). CDR3 length: 15 amino acids. Trimming removed 3 bases from V and 7 bases from J, with 18 bases in between.

The chain carries TRBV6-5 and TRBJ1-4, with 9 bases lining up with TRBD1. V lost 6 bases, J lost 7 bases, and 3 bases stayed unmatched. The CDR3 totals 13 residues. Per germline, CDR1 MNHEY and CDR2 SVGAGI. In nucleotides, the CDR3 is TGTGCCAGCAGGCACAGGGGGCTTGAAAAACTGTTTTTT. This encodes CASRHRGLEKLFF.

V and J are TRBV4-2 and TRBJ1-1; D might be TRBD1 (5 bases). The germline CDR1 and CDR2 sequences are LGHNA and YNFKEQ. V was shortened by 1 base and J by 0 bases, with 9 bases between the two germline ends. CDR3 size: 15 residues. CDR3 DNA: TGTGCCAGCAGCCAAGGGGGCGGCATGAACACTGAAGCTTTCTTT. This sequence encodes CASSQGGGMNTEAFF.